Sequencing of this TCR beta chain was carried out in a study of shared clonotypes between healthy human individuals. Turning to the study itself: Per donor, CD8 memory used one plate, CD8 naive used two, CD4 memory used three and CD4 naive used three.

V dropped 2 bases and J dropped 4; count of bases not matched to a gene: 1. Germline values: CDR1 SGHTA, CDR2 FQGTGA. This CDR3 has 14 residues. The investigators split CD4+ cells into a CD45RA+ naive subset and a CD45RA-negative memory subset. Produced via immunoSEQ multiplex PCR; TCRdb's table is partial and in-frame only. The sample lists approximately 1.5 million clones; under 99% were seen once. This TCR was sampled from a man aged 30 to 45 in good health. The sample consisted of naive CD4+ T cells sorted from blood. Subset indicated: CD45RA+ positively selected. V usage is TRBV7-3 and J usage is TRBJ2-3, with 9 bases aligning to TRBD1. This chain's CDR3 is CASSLGTGPDTQYF. In DNA form, the CDR3 reads TGTGCCAGCAGCTTAGGGACAGGGCCAGATACGCAGTATTTT.